One sample yielded the 28 T cell receptor beta chains listed below, sequenced in a study of technical replicates of blood from a few donors. TCRdb keeps only in-frame clones here, not all; method: immunoSEQ multiplex PCR. The table shows fewer than 85,000 clones, with about 97% occurring only once. Source material: T cells isolated from PBMCs. These receptors were obtained from a human donor in good health.

This clone was observed once. The V and J genes are TRBV18 and TRBJ1-1, with 7 bases aligning to TRBD1. The V and J ends lost 4 bases and 5 bases, in that order; junction bases with no gene match: 7. Germline V gives CDR1 KGHSH, CDR2 LQKENI. This CDR3 is built from 14 residues. CDR3: CASSQGARATEAFF. CDR3 DNA: TGTGCCAGCTCACAGGGGGCCCGGGCGACTGAAGCTTTCTTT.

The chain carries TRBV4-3 and TRBJ1-5; D not resolved. V lost 0 bases and J 5 bases, leaving 8 bases between the germline ends. Germline assignment: CDR1 LGHNA and CDR2 YSLEER. The CDR3 extends over 14 amino acids. The CDR3 DNA follows: TGCGCCAGCAGCCAAGATCTGGCGGATCAGCCCCAGCATTTT. Translating gives CASSQDLADQPQHF.

The V gene is TRBV27, the J gene TRBJ2-1; 7 bases match TRBD1. J lost 0 bases, V lost 6 bases, and 5 bases had no gene match. This CDR3 has 15 residues. Per germline, CDR1 MNHEY and CDR2 SMNVEV (reference sequence). The DNA of the CDR3 is TGTGCCAGCAGCCTAGGGGGCAGCTCCTACAATGAGCAGTTCTTC. Protein sequence: CASSLGGSSYNEQFF.

V usage is TRBV4-2 and J usage is TRBJ2-7; TRBD1 matches at 9 bases. This CDR3 spans 14 amino acids. Germline V lookup: CDR1 LGHNA, CDR2 YNFKEQ. After removal of 4 bases from V and 4 bases from J, the junction contained 5 bases not matched to a gene. The DNA for the CDR3 is TGTGCCAGCAGCCCCCGGGACAGGGTATACGAGCAGTACTTC. It specifies CASSPRDRVYEQYF.

J is TRBJ2-7 and V is TRBV5-4, with 8 bases matching TRBD2. V lost 3 bases and J lost 6; bases outside the gene matches: 11. Germline V gene data show CDR1 as SGHNT and CDR2 as YYREEE (reference sequence). CDR3 length: 15 residues. The CDR3 protein is CASSYPGLDYVEQYF. CDR3 coding DNA: TGTGCCAGCAGCTACCCGGGACTAGATTACGTCGAGCAGTACTTC.

V and J are TRBV19 and TRBJ1-2, with a tentative D call TRBD1 (5 bases). Germline V gene lookup returns CDR1 LNHDA and CDR2 SQIVND (reference sequence). The CDR3 covers 14 residues. V lost 6 bases, J lost 4 bases, and 15 bases lay in between. CDR3 DNA: TGTGCCAGTAGCGTAACAGGACACCTCTATGGCTACACCTTC. It specifies CASSVTGHLYGYTF.

V is TRBV18 and J is TRBJ2-2, with 13 bases identical to TRBD2. The length of the CDR3 is 16 residues. Trimming at V came to 5 bases and at J to 5 bases, leaving 5 bases not matched to a gene. The germline V gene has CDR1 KGHSH and CDR2 LQKENI. The CDR3 protein is CASSSTLAGGTGELFF. For the CDR3, the DNA is TGTGCCAGCTCATCGACACTAGCGGGAGGGACCGGGGAGCTGTTTTTT.

The chain joins TRBV30 to TRBJ1-2; D is possibly TRBD1 (5 bases). V was trimmed by 0 bases and J by 4 bases, leaving 15 bases between them. Germline-derived CDR1 and CDR2 are GTSNPN and SVGIG (reference sequence). This CDR3 region has 15 residues. In DNA form, the CDR3 reads TGTGCCTGGAGTGTGATTCCAGGGTCACCCTATGGCTACACCTTC. Its translation is CAWSVIPGSPYGYTF.

This chain connects TRBV27 to TRBJ2-1, with 10 nucleotides matching TRBD2. Germline-derived CDR1 and CDR2 are MNHEY and SMNVEV (reference sequence). The CDR3 has 12 residues. V was clipped by 5 bases and J by 14 bases; unmatched bases: 6. CDR3 residues: CASSDLAGGEFF. Here the CDR3 DNA reads TGTGCCAGCAGTGATTTAGCGGGAGGAGAGTTCTTC.

This chain uses TRBV11-3 with TRBJ2-1; TRBD2 aligns across 9 bases. J was trimmed by 5 bases and V by 0 bases; bases with no gene match: 5. Germline V lookup: CDR1 SGHNT, CDR2 YENEEA. The CDR3 is 16 amino acids. Here the CDR3 reads CASSLDGGLANNEQFF. The CDR3 DNA is TGTGCCAGCAGCTTAGATGGAGGACTAGCGAACAATGAGCAGTTCTTC.

The V and J genes are TRBV20-1 and TRBJ2-1; D is undetermined. Trimming took 0 bases from V and 9 from J, leaving 6 bases between them. CDR3 length equals 11 residues. The V gene's germline CDR1 is DFQATT and CDR2 SNEGSKA (reference sequence). CDR3 sequence: CSARDAPEQFF. CDR3 DNA sequence: TGCAGTGCTAGAGATGCGCCTGAGCAGTTCTTC.

V and J are TRBV11-3 and TRBJ2-7; TRBD2 matches at 9 bases. With 5 bases clipped from V and 0 bases from J, the junction kept 5 bases outside the gene matches. CDR1 is SGHNT, CDR2 YENEEA, per germline. The CDR3 is 15 residues long. In nucleotides, the CDR3 is TGTGCCAGCAGCAAGCGGGGGGAAAGCTCCTACGAGCAGTACTTC. Its translation: CASSKRGESSYEQYF.

The chain joins TRBV7-2 to TRBJ2-5; 7 nucleotides agree with TRBD2. V was clipped by 2 bases and J by 4 bases; unmatched bases: 13. Germline CDR1 reads SGHTA; CDR2 reads FQGNSA. The CDR3 is 17 residues long. CDR3 bases: TGTGCCAGCAGCTTAAGGTGGGAGGGCCTAAGGGGAGAGACCCAGTACTTC. Amino acid sequence: CASSLRWEGLRGETQYF. Using reference TRBV7-2 and TRBJ2-5 for the parts outside the CDR3, the full variable domain is GAGVSQSPSNKVTEKGKDVELRCDPISGHTALYWYRQSLGQGLEFLIYFQGNSAPDKSGLPSDRFSAERTGGSVSTLTIQRTQQEDSAVYLCASSLRWEGLRGETQYFGPGTRLLVL.

The genes are TRBV5-1 and TRBJ2-3, with 8 bases identical to TRBD2. CDR1 and CDR2 (germline): SGHRS, YFSETQ. V was clipped by 4 bases and J by 3 bases; unmatched bases: 4. CDR3 length equals 14 residues. The CDR3 spells CASSISGATDTQYF. CDR3 in DNA: TGCGCCAGCAGCATTAGCGGGGCGACAGATACGCAGTATTTT.

The CDR3 loop reads CASSTNRGLGGYTF. In DNA form, the CDR3 reads TGTGCCAGCAGCACAAACAGGGGGCTCGGCGGCTACACCTTC. V usage is TRBV28 and J usage is TRBJ1-2; 9 bases map to TRBD1. V lost 6 bases and J lost 8; bases outside the gene matches: 10. The CDR3 is 14 residues long. Germline V gives CDR1 MDHEN, CDR2 SYDVKM.

This rearrangement joins TRBV4-1 to TRBJ1-5; D is perhaps TRBD1 (5 bases). The germline V gene encodes CDR1 MGHRA and CDR2 YSYEKL. This CDR3 is 15 amino acids long. The V end was cut by 0 bases, the J end by 2 bases, with 8 bases between. CDR3 in DNA: TGCGCCAGCAGCCAAGATACAGGAGGCAATCAGCCCCAGCATTTT. Amino acid sequence: CASSQDTGGNQPQHF.

V and J are TRBV30 and TRBJ2-5; D possibly corresponds to TRBD2 (6 bases). The CDR3 extends over 11 amino acids. Trimming stripped 3 bases from V and 7 bases from J, with 9 bases between. The germline V gene encodes CDR1 GTSNPN and CDR2 SVGIG (reference sequence). Written as DNA, the CDR3 is TGTGCCTGGAGGGGGGGTGCGACCCAGTACTTC. Translated: CAWRGGATQYF.

This clone was counted once. This sequence joins TRBV19 and TRBJ2-7; TRBD2 matches 12 bases. The CDR3 length is 15 residues. The germline CDR1 and CDR2 sequences are LNHDA and SQIVND (reference sequence). The ends lost 6 bases at V and 4 bases at J; junction bases unmatched: 7. The CDR3 loop is CASRLLAGGGYEQYF. CDR3 bases: TGTGCCAGTAGGCTACTAGCGGGGGGTGGGTACGAGCAGTACTTC.

V is TRBV5-1 and J is TRBJ2-7, with 7 bases identical to TRBD1. There are 15 residues in the CDR3. J was trimmed by 3 bases and V by 4 bases; bases with no gene match: 10. Germline lookup yields CDR1 SGHRS and CDR2 YFSETQ. The CDR3 DNA reads TGCGCCAGCAGCCCACCAGGGACAGAAAGCTACGAGCAGTACTTC. This codes for CASSPPGTESYEQYF. Full variable domain (remainder filled in from reference TRBV5-1 and TRBJ2-7): KAGVTQTPRYLIKTRGQQVTLSCSPISGHRSVSWYQQTPGQGLQFLFEYFSETQRNKGNFPGRFSGRQFSNSRSEMNVSTLELGDSALYLCASSPPGTESYEQYFGPGTRLTVT.

This chain uses TRBV5-1 with TRBJ2-5; the match to TRBD1 covers 9 bases. V shed 5 bases, J shed 1 base, and the junction held 9 bases outside the gene matches. The CDR3 contains 16 residues. Germline CDR1 and CDR2: SGHRS and YFSETQ. The CDR3 DNA is TGCGCCAGCAGACGGTCCGGGACAGGGTTCCAAGAGACCCAGTACTTC. As protein: CASRRSGTGFQETQYF.

V is TRBV15 and J is TRBJ2-3, with D possibly TRBD2 on 6 matching bases. The germline V gene encodes CDR1 LNHNV and CDR2 YYDKDF (reference sequence). The V end was cut by 1 base, the J end by 5 bases, with 13 bases between. This CDR3 spans 15 amino acids. The CDR3 sequence: CATSRGPGRIDTQYF. In DNA, the CDR3 is TGTGCCACCAGCAGAGGTCCCGGGAGAATAGATACGCAGTATTTT.

The chain links TRBV9 to TRBJ2-7, with TRBD2 matching 12 bases. From germline, CDR1 is SGDLS and CDR2 YYNGEE. CDR3 size: 16 residues. The J segment lost 5 bases and the V segment lost 4 bases, leaving 10 bases of the junction unmatched. This CDR3 is CASSPTSGSGRNEQYF. For the CDR3, the DNA is TGTGCCAGCAGCCCGACTAGCGGGAGCGGTCGGAACGAGCAGTACTTC.

The chain employs TRBV28 and TRBJ1-2, with 7 bases that match TRBD1. CDR1 is MDHEN, CDR2 SYDVKM, per germline. The trim removed 6 bases at V and 4 bases at J, leaving 5 bases unmatched. The CDR3 loop spans 13 amino acids. Here the CDR3 DNA reads TGTGCCAGCAGGGGACAGCCGGGCTATGGCTACACCTTC. Its translation is CASRGQPGYGYTF.

The gene calls are TRBV6-6 and TRBJ2-5; TRBD2 might be the D (6 bases). From germline, CDR1 is MNHNY and CDR2 SVGAGI (reference sequence). V shed 2 bases and J shed 5 bases, with 18 bases lying between them. This CDR3 is 16 amino acids long. Here the CDR3 DNA reads TGTGCCAGCAGTTACCTCCAGATGGGGGGTGGGGAGACCCAGTACTTC. This codes for CASSYLQMGGGETQYF.

This sequence joins TRBV27 and TRBJ2-3; TRBD2 matches 9 bases. The length of the CDR3 is 14 residues. From germline, CDR1 is MNHEY and CDR2 SMNVEV (reference sequence). J was trimmed by 5 bases and V by 7 bases; bases with no gene match: 7. The CDR3 nucleotides are TGTGCCAGCACTATGCGGGAGGGCGGAGATACGCAGTATTTT. This codes for CASTMREGGDTQYF.

The V gene is TRBV7-2, the J gene TRBJ2-1; D not resolved. V was trimmed by 3 bases and J by 9 bases, leaving 9 bases between them. The CDR3 totals 12 residues. Germline V gene data show CDR1 as SGHTA and CDR2 as FQGNSA. CDR3 sequence reads: CASSFYEAEQFF. The CDR3 nucleotides read TGTGCCAGCAGCTTTTATGAGGCTGAGCAGTTCTTC.

This clone appeared a single time. The chain recombines TRBV6-5 with TRBJ2-2; D gene unclear. The CDR3 extends over 14 amino acids. Per germline, CDR1 MNHEY and CDR2 SVGAGI. The germline V and J ends were trimmed by 8 bases and 2 bases, with 12 bases remaining between them. CDR3 nucleotide sequence: TGTGCCAGCTCCAAAACGGTAAACACCGGGGAGCTGTTTTTT. It specifies CASSKTVNTGELFF.

The rearrangement links TRBV18 to TRBJ1-5; a possible D gene is TRBD1 (6 bases). The CDR3 totals 13 residues. Looked up from germline, CDR1 is KGHSH and CDR2 is LQKENI. Trimming removed 8 bases at V and 6 bases at J, with 14 bases between. CDR3 loop: CASARGWIQPQHF. CDR3 bases: TGTGCCAGCGCGAGGGGGTGGATTCAGCCCCAGCATTTT.